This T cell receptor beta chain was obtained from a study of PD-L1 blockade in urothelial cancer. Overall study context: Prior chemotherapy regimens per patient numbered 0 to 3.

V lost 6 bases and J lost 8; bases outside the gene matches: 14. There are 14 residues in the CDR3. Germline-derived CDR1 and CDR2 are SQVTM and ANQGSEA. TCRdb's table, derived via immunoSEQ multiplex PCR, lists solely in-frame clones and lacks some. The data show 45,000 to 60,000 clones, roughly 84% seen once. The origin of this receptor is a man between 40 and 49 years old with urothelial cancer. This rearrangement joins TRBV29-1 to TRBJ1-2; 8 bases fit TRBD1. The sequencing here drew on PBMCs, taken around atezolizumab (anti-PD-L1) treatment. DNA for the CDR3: TGCAGCGTCGAAAGGACAGGGCAATCGGGAGGCTACACCTTC. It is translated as CSVERTGQSGGYTF.